One and the same sample provided the 17 T cell receptor beta chains below, sequenced in a study of cytomegalovirus exposure and HLA in healthy donors (dated by TCRdb to 2016 to 2017). Receptor libraries were prepared by the immunoSEQ multiplex PCR assay. For the multiplex PCR, a mixture combining 60 forward primers for TCR Vbeta segments and 13 reverse primers for TCR Jbeta segments was used. Drawn from immuneACCESS, this table holds only the in-frame rearrangements with V and J called that TCRdb kept. Clones are partly lost; checked studies trace under half to an unresolved V gene and leave the rest unexplained. Here the sample has 110,000 or so clones; roughly 13% occur a single time. Approximately 15% of the sample is in the top ten clones. Specimen: PBMCs. These receptor sequences come from a middle-aged man in good health and CMV-seropositive.

This rearrangement joins TRBV10-3 to TRBJ2-4; D may be TRBD2 (6 bases). This CDR3 is 14 amino acids long. The V end was cut by 2 bases, the J end by 3 bases, with 8 bases between. Germline values: CDR1 ENHRY, CDR2 SYGVKD. The CDR3 loop reads CAISEPEGKNIQYF. CDR3 in DNA: TGTGCCATCAGTGAGCCGGAGGGCAAAAACATTCAGTACTTC.

This clone was recorded a few times. V is TRBV5-1 and J is TRBJ1-1, with a weak D call TRBD1 (6 bases). Trimming stripped 1 base from V and 0 bases from J, with 19 bases between. The CDR3 consists of 18 residues. Germline V gene sequence: CDR1 SGHRS, CDR2 YFSETQ. The CDR3 DNA follows: TGCGCCAGCAGCTTGTCCGGGACGCCATGGGGGCTGAACACTGAAGCTTTCTTT. This codes for CASSLSGTPWGLNTEAFF.

This chain joins TRBV5-4 and TRBJ2-3; D possibly corresponds to TRBD1 (5 bases). Per the germline V gene, CDR1 is SGHNT and CDR2 is YYREEE (reference sequence). CDR3 size: 12 residues. Trimming removed 2 bases at V and 5 bases at J, with 6 bases between. CDR3 DNA sequence: TGTGCCAGCAGCTTAAGGGGAGATACGCAGTATTTT. This codes for CASSLRGDTQYF. The variable domain in full, with the rest retrieved from reference TRBV5-4 and TRBJ2-3, is ETGVTQSPTHLIKTRGQQVTLRCSSQSGHNTVSWYQQALGQGPQFIFQYYREEENGRGNFPPRFSGLQFPNYSSELNVNALELDDSALYLCASSLRGDTQYFGPGTRLTVL.

This chain connects TRBV10-1 to TRBJ2-5, with D tentatively TRBD1 (6 bases). CDR1 and CDR2 from the germline V gene are WNHNN and SYGVQD (reference sequence). CDR3 length: 14 residues. Trimming removed 0 bases from V and 2 bases from J, with 7 bases in between. CDR3 amino acids: CASSESRGQETQYF. The CDR3 DNA sequence: TGCGCCAGCAGTGAGTCGAGGGGGCAAGAGACCCAGTACTTC.

This clone was picked up a small number of times. The rearrangement joins TRBV9 to TRBJ2-1; 7 bases agree with TRBD2. The junction had 7 bases not matched to a gene; V was cut back by 7 bases and J by 0 bases. This CDR3 has 15 amino acids. In germline, CDR1 is SGDLS, CDR2 YYNGEE. The DNA for the CDR3 is TGTGCCAGCGCCAAGGGCGGGAGCTCCTACAATGAGCAGTTCTTC. It encodes CASAKGGSSYNEQFF. Using reference TRBV9 and TRBJ2-1 for the parts outside the CDR3, the full variable domain is DSGVTQTPKHLITATGQRVTLRCSPRSGDLSVYWYQQSLDQGLQFLIQYYNGEERAKGNILERFSAQQFPDLHSELNLSSLELGDSALYFCASAKGGSSYNEQFFGPGTRLTVL.

The J gene is TRBJ2-1, the V gene TRBV5-1; 7 bases fit TRBD1. Losses at the gene ends were 0 bases for V and 5 bases for J; bases not matched to a gene: 11. The CDR3 has 17 residues. Per germline, CDR1 SGHRS and CDR2 YFSETQ. The CDR3 here is CASSLGTGPGGNNEQFF. As DNA, the CDR3 is TGCGCCAGCAGCTTGGGGACAGGCCCTGGGGGCAACAATGAGCAGTTCTTC.

The genes are TRBV29-1 and TRBJ2-7, with 7 positions matching TRBD1. The CDR3 has 13 amino acids. Trimming removed 4 bases from V and 0 bases from J; junction bases left unmatched: 3. Germline CDR1 and CDR2: SQVTM and ANQGSEA. The CDR3: CSVGTGDSYEQYF. The CDR3 nucleotides are TGCAGCGTTGGTACAGGGGACTCCTACGAGCAGTACTTC.

This clone has just a few counts. This CDR3 is CASSITIGGNTEAFF. The CDR3 coding sequence is TGTGCCAGTAGTATTACAATTGGAGGGAACACTGAAGCTTTCTTT. The chain recombines TRBV19 with TRBJ1-1; no clear D gene. From germline, CDR1 is LNHDA and CDR2 SQIVND (reference sequence). This CDR3 contains 15 residues. The V end was cut by 3 bases, the J end by 1 base, with 12 bases between.

The gene calls are TRBV18 and TRBJ2-3, with 16 positions matching TRBD2. The CDR3 is made up of 16 amino acids. Germline assignment: CDR1 KGHSH and CDR2 LQKENI. V trimming: 3 bases; J trimming: 4 bases; junction bases outside the gene matches: 1. The CDR3 here is CASSPGTSGRADTQYF. CDR3 sequence (DNA): TGTGCCAGCTCACCTGGGACTAGCGGGAGGGCAGATACGCAGTATTTT.

The chain uses TRBV19 and TRBJ2-5, with 8 bases that match TRBD1. The trim removed 6 bases at V and 6 bases at J, leaving 9 bases unmatched. This CDR3 spans 14 amino acids. In germline, CDR1 is LNHDA, CDR2 SQIVND (reference sequence). CDR3 bases: TGTGCCAGTAGGTGGTGGACAGGGTCGAAGACCCAGTACTTC. Its protein is CASRWWTGSKTQYF.

This chain uses TRBV5-1 with TRBJ1-2; possible D gene TRBD1, 5 bases. Germline V gene lookup returns CDR1 SGHRS and CDR2 YFSETQ. V was cut by 0 bases and J by 1 base, with 10 bases left in between. This CDR3 region has 15 residues. CDR3 DNA sequence: TGCGCCAGCAGCTTGGTCCCCAGGGTTAACTATGGCTACACCTTC. This translates into CASSLVPRVNYGYTF. The variable domain in full, with the rest retrieved from reference TRBV5-1 and TRBJ1-2, is KAGVTQTPRYLIKTRGQQVTLSCSPISGHRSVSWYQQTPGQGLQFLFEYFSETQRNKGNFPGRFSGRQFSNSRSEMNVSTLELGDSALYLCASSLVPRVNYGYTFGSGTRLTVV.

In regard to this clone: It is likely a read error: a sequence one base away is far more abundant. The chain is built from TRBV28 and TRBJ2-2; D may be TRBD1 (5 bases). Germline V gives CDR1 MDHEN, CDR2 SYDVKM. This CDR3 spans 17 amino acids. CDR3 nucleotide sequence: TGTGCCAGCAGGATTGCCCCGAGACAGTCGAACGCCGGGGAGCTGTTTTTT. Translating gives CASRIAPRQSNAGELFF. Complete variable domain (other parts from reference TRBV28 and TRBJ2-2): DVKVTQSSRYLVKRTGEKVFLECVQDMDHENMFWYRQDPGLGLRLIYFSYDVKMKEKGDIPEGYSVSREKKERFSLILESASTNQTSMYLCASRIAPRQSNAGELFFGEGSRLTVL.

This clone was seen more than once but under ten times. The chain combines TRBV18 with TRBJ2-7; 7 positions agree with TRBD1. The CDR3 sequence is 13 residues long. Germline V gives CDR1 KGHSH, CDR2 LQKENI. The V gene end was trimmed by 6 bases and the J gene end by 3 bases; junction bases not matched to a gene: 5. CDR3 region: CASSVAGGYEQYF. The CDR3 nucleotides are TGTGCCAGCTCCGTGGCAGGGGGCTACGAGCAGTACTTC.

The table lists this clone with a few counts. J is TRBJ2-5 and V is TRBV15; 11 bases match TRBD2. V lost 1 base, J lost 1 base, and 5 bases stayed unmatched. Germline V gene sequence: CDR1 LNHNV, CDR2 YYDKDF (reference sequence). This CDR3 comprises 17 residues. The CDR3 bases are TGTGCCACCAGCAGAGGGTTCACTAGCGGGAGCCAAGAGACCCAGTACTTC. Residues: CATSRGFTSGSQETQYF.

This rearrangement joins TRBV6-1 to TRBJ2-1; 7 bases line up with TRBD1. Germline V gene lookup returns CDR1 MNHNS and CDR2 SASEGT. V gave up 6 bases and J gave up 3 bases; unmatched junction bases: 5. The CDR3 extends over 14 amino acids. The CDR3: CASRPGTVYNEQFF. Written as DNA, the CDR3 is TGTGCCAGCAGGCCCGGGACAGTCTACAATGAGCAGTTCTTC.

The chain links TRBV7-9 to TRBJ2-7, with D perhaps matching TRBD2 (5 bases). This CDR3 is 12 amino acids long. Trimming removed 5 bases from V and 5 bases from J, with 10 bases in between. CDR1 is SEHNR and CDR2 is FQNEAQ in the germline V gene (reference sequence). The CDR3 here is CASSPTRDEQYF. CDR3 sequence (DNA): TGTGCCAGCAGCCCCACTAGGGACGAGCAGTACTTC.

Note on this clone: Other DNA sequences in the same sample also yield this CDR3. This chain links TRBV28 with TRBJ1-5, with D perhaps TRBD1 (6 bases). Trimming left V 5 bases short and J 3 bases short, with 11 bases between. The CDR3 totals 14 residues. Germline loops: CDR1 MDHEN, CDR2 SYDVKM. The DNA of the CDR3 is TGTGCCAGCAGTAGGGGGGGATTCAATCAGCCCCAGCATTTT. Translated, it gives CASSRGGFNQPQHF. Filled out from reference TRBV28 and TRBJ1-5, the complete variable domain reads DVKVTQSSRYLVKRTGEKVFLECVQDMDHENMFWYRQDPGLGLRLIYFSYDVKMKEKGDIPEGYSVSREKKERFSLILESASTNQTSMYLCASSRGGFNQPQHFGDGTRLSIL.